This T cell receptor beta chain was recorded in a study of blood T cells in healthy people across ages. Findings and limits, study-wide: Long-lived donors had more naive CD4+ cells and higher diversity than aged donors. Observed TCR beta diversity per million T cells went down as age went up. This fall followed a roughly linear course with age. Unknown donor CMV status possibly confounded expanded clonotype changes.

CDR3 size: 17 residues. The junction had 12 bases not matched to a gene; V was cut back by 0 bases and J by 5 bases. Germline loops: CDR1 MGHDK, CDR2 SYGVNS. A sample-barcoded 5' primer and a J-beta primer mix were used in a second PCR of roughly 7 to 11 cycles. Every cDNA was tagged by a template-switch adaptor with 12 random nucleotides. TCRdb re-called the 5' RACE reads with MiXCR, one entry per CDR3 protein. Altogether hundreds of thousands of distinct CDR3 sequences are present, about 62% being singletons, with the ten largest covering around 20%. On this clonotype itself: Its antigen is not known.

The TCR was taken from a man younger than 45 in good health. The sample taken for sequencing was blood. This sequence joins TRBV25-1 and TRBJ2-5, with 7 nucleotides matching TRBD2. The CDR3 DNA reads TGTGCCAGCAGTGAATATAGATCTTTGTGGGGAGGGGAGACCCAGTACTTC. Encoded protein: CASSEYRSLWGGETQYF.